Below are 13 T cell receptor beta chains sequenced from a single sample in a study of T cell responses to AZD1222 COVID-19 vaccine. TCRdb's copy holds only in-frame clones and misses some; the assay was immunoSEQ multiplex PCR. Among 120,000 or so clones listed, roughly 92% were seen once. The specimen comprised peripheral blood, sampled 28 days after the second AZD1222 dose. The receptors come from an adult who received the AZD1222 COVID-19 vaccine.

This clone was detected only once. This CDR3 is also generated by other DNA sequences in the sample. V is TRBV7-2 and J is TRBJ1-4; D not resolved. Germline V gene data show CDR1 as SGHTA and CDR2 as FQGNSA. CDR3 length: 13 amino acids. The V end was cut by 5 bases, the J end by 5 bases, with 9 bases between. CDR3 region: CASSLVQNEKLFF. CDR3 nucleotides: TGTGCCAGCAGCCTGGTCCAAAATGAAAAACTGTTTTTT. Looking up the rest from reference TRBV7-2 and TRBJ1-4 gives the full variable domain: GAGVSQSPSNKVTEKGKDVELRCDPISGHTALYWYRQSLGQGLEFLIYFQGNSAPDKSGLPSDRFSAERTGGSVSTLTIQRTQQEDSAVYLCASSLVQNEKLFFGSGTQLSVL.

This chain uses TRBV4-2 with TRBJ2-7; TRBD2 aligns across 7 bases. This CDR3 is built from 14 residues. Germline assignment: CDR1 LGHNA and CDR2 YNFKEQ. The ends lost 1 base at V and 2 bases at J; junction bases unmatched: 2. CDR3 coding DNA: TGTGCCAGCAGCCAAGGGGGGGGTACCTACGAGCAGTACTTC. Protein product: CASSQGGGTYEQYF.

Here the CDR3 reads CASRQGYNSPLHF. The CDR3 nucleotides read TGTGCCAGCAGACAGGGTTATAATTCACCCCTCCACTTT. The V gene is TRBV6-5, the J gene TRBJ1-6; D may be TRBD1 (6 bases). V lost 6 bases to trimming and J lost 4 bases, with 7 bases between them. This CDR3 is 13 amino acids long. Per germline, CDR1 MNHEY and CDR2 SVGAGI.

This chain connects TRBV6-1 to TRBJ1-6, with a tentative D call TRBD1 (5 bases). V lost 1 base to trimming and J lost 9 bases, with 7 bases between them. Germline values: CDR1 MNHNS, CDR2 SASEGT. The CDR3 totals 13 residues. CDR3 DNA: TGTGCCAGCAGTGAAGGAGGGGCTTCACCCCTCCACTTT. Translating gives CASSEGGASPLHF.

The genes are TRBV5-4 and TRBJ1-1, with 10 bases fitting TRBD1. CDR1 and CDR2 from the germline V gene are SGHNT and YYREEE (reference sequence). V lost 3 bases, J lost 3 bases, and 8 bases stayed unmatched. The CDR3 is 16 amino acids. The CDR3 DNA is TGTGCCAGCAGCTCTCCGGGACAGGGGTGGTACACTGAAGCTTTCTTT. It translates to CASSSPGQGWYTEAFF.

The V call is TRBV25-1, the J call TRBJ2-7; 11 positions match TRBD2. The CDR3 runs 14 residues. The V gene end was trimmed by 5 bases and the J gene end by 5 bases; junction bases not matched to a gene: 5. Germline V gene lookup returns CDR1 MGHDK and CDR2 SYGVNS. The DNA of the CDR3 is TGTGCCAGCAGTCCGGGACTAGCGGTCCACGAGCAGTACTTC. Residues: CASSPGLAVHEQYF.

V is TRBV5-1 and J is TRBJ2-5, with TRBD1 matching over 8 bases. V lost 2 bases to trimming and J lost 13 bases; unmatched junction nucleotides: 10. There are 13 residues in the CDR3. The germline gives CDR1 SGHRS, CDR2 YFSETQ. The CDR3 sequence is CASSFWQGAAGYF. In DNA, the CDR3 is TGCGCCAGCAGCTTTTGGCAGGGGGCTGCAGGGTACTTC.

V gene TRBV7-8 combines with J gene TRBJ2-1; D is possibly TRBD2 (6 bases). V gave up 1 base and J gave up 5 bases, with 12 bases separating them. Germline V gives CDR1 SGHVS, CDR2 FQNEAQ. The CDR3 length is 15 residues. The CDR3 DNA sequence: TGTGCCAGCAGCTTAGAAGGTAGCGGCCACAATGAGCAGTTCTTC. Residues: CASSLEGSGHNEQFF.

The chain links TRBV10-1 to TRBJ2-5; the D gene is possibly TRBD2 (6 bases). Trimming removed 7 bases at V and 2 bases at J, with 11 bases between. In germline, CDR1 is WNHNN, CDR2 SYGVQD (reference sequence). This CDR3 is built from 13 residues. Here the CDR3 reads CASMRGLQETQYF. Written as DNA, the CDR3 is TGCGCCAGCATGCGGGGCTTACAAGAGACCCAGTACTTC.

The rearrangement joins TRBV27 to TRBJ1-2, with D possibly matching TRBD1 (6 bases). Germline V lookup: CDR1 MNHEY, CDR2 SMNVEV (reference sequence). There are 14 residues in the CDR3. Trimming took off 2 bases at V and 4 bases at J, with 11 bases between the two ends. The CDR3 DNA reads TGTGCCAGCAGTTTAGCAGGGGCTGTCTATGGCTACACCTTC. Its protein is CASSLAGAVYGYTF.

The CDR3 region is CASSLAGGVEQFF. For the CDR3, the DNA is TGTGCCAGCAGCTTGGCGGGCGGGGTTGAGCAGTTCTTC. The chain combines TRBV7-9 with TRBJ2-1; weak D call: TRBD2 (6 bases). Germline values: CDR1 SEHNR, CDR2 FQNEAQ (reference sequence). Trimming left V 3 bases short and J 9 bases short, with 12 bases between. The CDR3 consists of 13 residues.

V usage is TRBV3-1 (or the pseudogene TRBV3-2) and J usage is TRBJ1-4, with D perhaps TRBD1 (5 bases). The germline gives CDR1 LGHDT, CDR2 YNNKEL (reference sequence). This CDR3 spans 15 amino acids. Trimming stripped 6 bases from V and 4 bases from J, with 15 bases between. The CDR3 loop reads CASSRETEFNEKLFF. The CDR3 coding sequence is TGTGCCAGCAGTCGCGAGACAGAATTTAATGAAAAACTGTTTTTT.

Here the CDR3 DNA reads TGTGCCAGCAGCTTAGCGGGACTAGCGGGGCGGACAGATACGCAGTATTTT. Translated: CASSLAGLAGRTDTQYF. The V call is TRBV7-2, the J call TRBJ2-3, with 13 nucleotides matching TRBD2. The trim removed 0 bases at V and 3 bases at J, leaving 3 bases unmatched. This CDR3 contains 17 residues. From germline, CDR1 is SGHTA and CDR2 FQGNSA.